Shown below are 10 T cell receptor beta chains from a single sample sequenced in a study of blood T cell repertoires in COVID-19. TCRdb's copy holds only in-frame clones and misses some; the assay was immunoSEQ multiplex PCR. The repertoire consists of 120,000 to 150,000 clones, with 75% to 85% occurring once and the leading ten covering 4.2%. What was sequenced was peripheral blood. The source of these receptors is a man in his fifties or sixties with acute or convalescent COVID-19.

The chain links TRBV6-1 to TRBJ2-7; D might be TRBD2 (5 bases). Germline assignment: CDR1 MNHNS and CDR2 SASEGT. V lost 2 bases and J 13 bases, leaving 15 bases between the germline ends. The CDR3 totals 12 residues. CDR3 amino acids: CASSELKGLPYF. The CDR3 region has the DNA TGTGCCAGCAGTGAATTGAAAGGACTTCCCTACTTC.

CDR3 amino acids: CASKDGESSTDTQYF. DNA for the CDR3: TGTGCCAGCAAGGACGGGGAGTCAAGCACAGATACGCAGTATTTT. The chain couples TRBV2 to TRBJ2-3; a possible D gene is TRBD2 (5 bases). The CDR3 totals 15 residues. Trimming cost V 7 bases and J 0 bases, with 14 bases left between them. CDR1 and CDR2 from the germline V gene are SNHLY and FYNNEI.

The chain recombines TRBV27 with TRBJ1-1; no definite D call. The CDR3 runs 13 residues. V was shortened by 6 bases and J by 5 bases, with 13 bases between the two germline ends. Looked up from germline, CDR1 is MNHEY and CDR2 is SMNVEV (reference sequence). The CDR3 bases are TGTGCCAGCAGAGCGGCGGAGGGAACTGAAGCTTTCTTT. Its protein product is CASRAAEGTEAFF.

The rearrangement joins TRBV30 to TRBJ2-7; tentatively, D is TRBD1 (6 bases). The CDR3 is 14 residues long. Germline V CDR1 and CDR2: GTSNPN, SVGIG (reference sequence). Trimming left V 3 bases short and J 7 bases short, with 19 bases between. The CDR3 DNA follows: TGTGCCTGGAGCTACAGGGTCGGGACGAGGGAGCAGTACTTC. Protein: CAWSYRVGTREQYF.

The chain carries TRBV19 and TRBJ1-5; TRBD1 agrees at 10 bases. Losses at the gene ends were 3 bases for V and 4 bases for J; bases not matched to a gene: 6. CDR3 size: 16 residues. Germline V gives CDR1 LNHDA, CDR2 SQIVND (reference sequence). CDR3 in amino acids: CASSIHGQGGNQPQHF. The CDR3 DNA sequence: TGTGCCAGTAGTATTCATGGACAGGGGGGGAATCAGCCCCAGCATTTT.

The rearrangement joins TRBV5-4 to TRBJ2-3; 7 bases are shared with TRBD2. Germline CDR1 and CDR2: SGHNT and YYREEE (reference sequence). The CDR3 has 17 residues. V was clipped by 0 bases and J by 2 bases; unmatched bases: 9. CDR3 coding DNA: TGTGCCAGCAGCTTGGCGTGGGCTAGCGGCCCCACAGATACGCAGTATTTT. Translated, it gives CASSLAWASGPTDTQYF. Drawing the rest from reference TRBV5-4 and TRBJ2-3, the complete variable domain is ETGVTQSPTHLIKTRGQQVTLRCSSQSGHNTVSWYQQALGQGPQFIFQYYREEENGRGNFPPRFSGLQFPNYSSELNVNALELDDSALYLCASSLAWASGPTDTQYFGPGTRLTVL.

This clone has a single count. The gene calls are TRBV11-2 and TRBJ2-1, with D possibly being TRBD2 (5 bases). The V end lost 10 bases, the J end lost 11 bases, and 15 bases lay between the germline ends. CDR3 length: 11 amino acids. Looked up from germline, CDR1 is SGHAT and CDR2 is FQNNGV. The chain's CDR3 is CATIFRGKQFF. DNA for the CDR3: TGTGCCACCATTTTCCGGGGAAAGCAGTTCTTC.

The rearrangement joins TRBV28 to TRBJ2-1; no clear D. This CDR3 has 12 residues. Germline assignment: CDR1 MDHEN and CDR2 SYDVKM. V was pared by 4 bases and J by 6 bases, with 7 bases between. The CDR3 reads CASSWAPNEQFF. DNA of the CDR3: TGTGCCAGCAGTTGGGCCCCCAATGAGCAGTTCTTC.

The genes are TRBV10-3 and TRBJ2-2, with 8 bases lining up with TRBD1. The ends lost 5 bases at V and 1 base at J; junction bases unmatched: 3. CDR3 length equals 15 residues. Germline values: CDR1 ENHRY, CDR2 SYGVKD. DNA of the CDR3: TGTGCCATCAGTACAACAGGGGGGAACACCGGGGAGCTGTTTTTT. It codes for CAISTTGGNTGELFF.

V and J are TRBV5-4 and TRBJ1-2, with D possibly TRBD1 on 5 matching bases. The CDR3 extends over 15 amino acids. CDR1 is SGHNT and CDR2 is YYREEE in the germline V gene (reference sequence). The V gene lost 5 bases and the J gene lost 2 bases, with 16 bases spanning the gap. The CDR3 DNA sequence: TGTGCCAGCAGAGGCGCCCTAGGACACAACTATGGCTACACCTTC. Translated: CASRGALGHNYGYTF.